This TCR beta chain came from a study of blood T cell repertoires in COVID-19. CDR1 is SEHNR and CDR2 is FQNEAQ in the germline V gene (reference sequence). The J segment lost 5 bases and the V segment lost 6 bases, leaving 6 bases of the junction unmatched. The CDR3 sequence is 14 residues long. Measured with immunoSEQ multiplex PCR; TCRdb has only the in-frame clones, and not every one. Altogether approximately 190,000 clones are present, under 90% being singletons, with the ten largest covering 13% to 15%. This rearrangement joins TRBV7-9 to TRBJ1-1; 10 bases line up with TRBD1. The receptor was derived from a man aged 25 to 45 with active or convalescent COVID-19. Sequencing input: peripheral blood. CDR3 coding DNA: TGTGCCAGCAGTCGCGGGACAGGGGAGACTGAAGCTTTCTTT. Amino acids: CASSRGTGETEAFF. Looking up the rest from reference TRBV7-9 and TRBJ1-1 gives the full variable domain: DTGVSQNPRHKITKRGQNVTFRCDPISEHNRLYWYRQTLGQGPEFLTYFQNEAQLEKSRLLSDRFSAERPKGSFSTLEIQRTEQGDSAMYLCASSRGTGETEAFFGQGTRLTVV.